A selection of T cell receptor beta chains follows, all from one sample in a study of PD-1 blockade in mismatch repair-deficient tumors. The antigens for these receptors are not known. Assay: immunoSEQ multiplex PCR; the TCRdb copy retains only in-frame clones and omits some. The sample has over 14,000 clones; 84% are singletons. Specimen: cells cultured in vitro, collected from a patient treated with pembrolizumab. Receptors were obtained from an adult with mismatch repair-deficient cancer. The CDR3 runs from the conserved cysteine through the conserved F or W. Each record gives: CDR3 DNA, CDR3 protein, D gene, V gene, J gene. A D gene is named only where the DNA matches it firmly.

CDR3nt: TGTGCCAGCACTCTGAGGGGGACCGGGGAGCTGTTTTTT
CDR3aa: CASTLRGTGELFF
d_gene: NA
v_gene: TRBV9
j_gene: TRBJ2-2

CDR3nt: TGCGCCAGCAGCTTAACACAGGGGAACACCGGGGAGCTGTTTTTT
CDR3aa: CASSLTQGNTGELFF
d_gene: NA
v_gene: TRBV5-1
j_gene: TRBJ2-2

CDR3nt: TGCAGCGTTAAGGGGGGGACTAGATTTATGAACACTGAAGCTTTCTTT
CDR3aa: CSVKGGTRFMNTEAFF
d_gene: NA
v_gene: TRBV29-1
j_gene: TRBJ1-1

CDR3nt: TGTGCCAGCAGCTCCGGACGGTTTAGCACAGATACGCAGTATTTT
CDR3aa: CASSSGRFSTDTQYF
d_gene: NA
v_gene: TRBV7-3
j_gene: TRBJ2-3

CDR3nt: TGTGCCAGCAGTTGGAGGGCGGGAGAAGGCAATGAGCAGTTCTTC
CDR3aa: CASSWRAGEGNEQFF
d_gene: TRBD2
v_gene: TRBV6-6
j_gene: TRBJ2-1

CDR3nt: TGTGCCAGCAGCTTGGTTGTAGGGGGTCCCGGCGGCACCGGGGAGCTGTTTTTT
CDR3aa: CASSLVVGGPGGTGELFF
d_gene: NA
v_gene: TRBV7-9
j_gene: TRBJ2-2

CDR3nt: TGTGCCAGCAGTTACTCGACAGAGGACTATGGCTACACCTTC
CDR3aa: CASSYSTEDYGYTF
d_gene: NA
v_gene: TRBV6-6
j_gene: TRBJ1-2

CDR3nt: TGTGCCAGCAGTGAAGGCGCGGGAAACAGAAACATTCAGTACTTC
CDR3aa: CASSEGAGNRNIQYF
d_gene: NA
v_gene: TRBV6-1
j_gene: TRBJ2-4

CDR3nt: TGCGCCAGCAGCCAGGAAGGAAGGGTTGACGAGCAGTACTTC
CDR3aa: CASSQEGRVDEQYF
d_gene: NA
v_gene: TRBV4-1
j_gene: TRBJ2-7

CDR3nt: TGTGCCATCGCAGCGGGAGGGTTCTACGAGCAGTACTTC
CDR3aa: CAIAAGGFYEQYF
d_gene: TRBD2
v_gene: TRBV28
j_gene: TRBJ2-7